This T cell receptor (beta chain) was observed in a study of prognosis after radiotherapy for stage I lung cancer. CDR3 of TCR beta was amplified from genomic DNA via a two-round multiplex PCR. Specific primers for each TRBV and TRBJ gene were what first-round PCR used. In TCRdb, the multiplex PCR reads were re-called with MiXCR into one record per CDR3 protein. This table holds approximately 26,000 distinct CDR3 sequences, around 39% found once. This clonotype was counted ten times or more. V lost 3 bases to trimming and J lost 1 base, with 13 bases between them. CDR1 and CDR2 (germline): SGHNT, YYREEE (reference sequence). CDR3 length: 15 residues.

The specimen comprised PBMCs, sampled before or after stereotactic body radiation therapy (not recorded which). The clonotype was recovered from a donor at least 50 years old with non-small cell lung cancer. The chain couples TRBV5-4 to TRBJ1-2; D is ambiguous. The CDR3 here is CASSSPRAFNYGYTF. For the CDR3, the DNA is TGTGCCAGCAGCTCGCCGAGAGCGTTTAACTATGGCTACACCTTC.